This T cell receptor (beta chain) was captured by sequencing in a study of PD-L1 blockade in urothelial cancer. Overall study: Blood samples had a median of 141,255 T cells.

Sequencing used immunoSEQ multiplex PCR; TCRdb keeps in-frame clones, though not all of them. The table includes around 110,000 clones, approximately 90% detected once. Germline CDR1 and CDR2: SGDLS and YYNGEE. The CDR3 is 13 amino acids. The germline V and J ends were trimmed by 5 bases and 1 base, with 8 bases remaining between them. This clone occurred once. Its matching antigen is unknown. Study-wide results and caveats: Clonality of blood TCR below the median before treatment predicted better survival. It was durable-benefit patients whose tumor-associated blood clones expanded more at 3 weeks.

The time point denotes: peripheral blood 6 weeks after treatment start. Enrolled patients showed locally advanced or metastatic urothelial carcinoma. The sequence derives from a man between 60 and 70 years old with urothelial cancer. The chain combines TRBV9 with TRBJ2-3; possible D gene TRBD2, 6 bases. The starting material was PBMCs, obtained around atezolizumab (anti-PD-L1) treatment. As DNA, the CDR3 is TGTGCCAGCAGGGGGACTGGCACAGATACGCAGTATTTT. This gives the protein CASRGTGTDTQYF.